The clone carrying this T cell receptor (beta chain) was seen at least ten times. This sample is part of a study of T-cell reconstitution after alpha-beta-depleted transplantation in children. Unique molecular identifiers were incorporated when the TCRbeta library was constructed. TCRdb recomputed calls from the PCR reads with MiXCR, one row per CDR3 protein. The profile shows roughly 70,000 distinct CDR3 sequences, roughly 4.5% of them singletons. The clonotype originates from a boy younger than two who had a stem cell transplant for acute myeloid leukemia, so the T cells may come from the graft donor. The sequenced sample was PBMCs, mostly from graft donor cells, obtained 180 days after TCRalphabeta/CD19-depleted stem cell transplant.

CDR3 nucleotide sequence: TGCGCCAGCAGACCATTACTAGCGGAGGCCACCGGGGAGCTGTTTTTT. Protein product: CASRPLLAEATGELFF. The genes are TRBV5-1 and TRBJ2-2, with TRBD2 matching 8 bases. This CDR3 is 16 amino acids long. The V gene end was trimmed by 5 bases and the J gene end by 4 bases; junction bases not matched to a gene: 10. Germline V gives CDR1 SGHRS, CDR2 YFSETQ. The entire variable domain, with the rest obtained from reference TRBV5-1 and TRBJ2-2, is as follows: KAGVTQTPRYLIKTRGQQVTLSCSPISGHRSVSWYQQTPGQGLQFLFEYFSETQRNKGNFPGRFSGRQFSNSRSEMNVSTLELGDSALYLCASRPLLAEATGELFFGEGSRLTVL.